This TCR beta chain was identified in a study of T cell repertoires in ileal Crohn's disease (dated by TCRdb to between 2018 and 2020). With respect to the entire study: Median disease duration was roughly 8 years, and 30% to 45% of patients were identified as active smokers at the time of surgery. Surgery was performed for a complication in all patients, with stricturing disease in roughly 60% and penetrating disease in 39%. A total of 170 or so mucosal samples from roughly 50 patients were sequenced, with samples obtained at several locations on the surgical specimen and at postoperative endoscopy. For commercial TCRB immunosequencing, approximately 480 nanograms of biopsy DNA were submitted for each sample. Roughly half of the patients were given postoperative therapy, with around 20 on anti-TNF agents and approximately 12 on thiopurines. A Rutgeerts score higher than i0 was the definition used for endoscopic postoperative recurrence. The study was conducted in parallel with a multicentre cohort that was designed to identify predictors of early endoscopic recurrence following ileocolonic resection. TCR repertoire analysis was done in some 60 Crohn's disease patients from a prospective multicentre cohort. Biopsies taken from the inflamed portion of the ileum in the surgical resection specimen were designated as M0 samples.

This clone has only one observation. This clone's antigen is unknown. Base qualities are not recorded, but no much larger clone differs from it by a single base. Library preparation employed the immunoSEQ multiplex PCR assay. CDR3 regions were amplified from genomic DNA by Adaptive Biotechnology using a two-step, amplification bias-controlled multiplex PCR. The first PCR used primers for every V and J gene segment; the second PCR added barcodes and Illumina adapters. An Illumina instrument was used to sequence the CDR3 libraries. As for the authors' bioinformatics: The analysis drew on both the pipelines supplied by the vendor and custom analysis of the raw data in R/Bioconductor running R version 3.3.0. Clonality, which ranges from 0 to 1, was calculated as the inverse of the normalised Shannon entropy across all productive clones. High-frequency clones were defined as the share of the repertoire occupied by the top 100 clones, with only clones passing a 95% confidence test being retained. Repertoire diversity was measured with the Simpson index, and overlap between samples was measured with the Morisita-Horn index. The immuneACCESS repertoire file appears here via TCRdb, limited to in-frame rearrangements. These files lack a portion of the clones; in checked studies, under half of the deficit traces to unresolved V genes, and the cause of the others is not known. The V and J calls and clone size come from that table; D and trimming were worked out from the DNA. The sample data list 10,000 to 11,000 clones, and about nine tenths of these were observed just once. The ten largest account for over 7.5% of the sample.

What the time point label conveys for this sample: inflamed ileum from the surgical specimen. Adults with ileal or ileocolonic Crohn's disease for whom ileocolonic resection was indicated were considered eligible. Whole ileal mucosal biopsies were stored frozen at -80°C before DNA extraction. Genomic DNA was extracted from frozen whole biopsies using a TRizol-based method and was quantified with a NanoDrop 2000 spectrophotometer. Study-wide findings and limitations: A significantly higher proportion of clonal expansions was observed in active smokers at surgery than in non-smokers (25.9% vs 17.9%, p=0.02). Mucosal CD4 and CD8 T cells were sorted and sequenced only in a subgroup of patients, the size of which was not stated. Endoscopic recurrence was found to be associated with higher high-frequency clone percentages at surgery, and recurrence was observed in all patients with clonality above 26.8% (18/57). Sorted CD8 T cells carried more high-frequency clones than CD4 T cells, suggesting mucosal expansions were mainly CD8.

This receptor was obtained from an adult with Crohn's disease. Material: ileal tissue.

The CDR3 region has the sequence CASSKGHMNTEAFF. The DNA is TGTGCCAGCTCAAAGGGTCACATGAACACTGAAGCTTTCTTT. The chain uses TRBV5-4 and TRBJ1-1; the D gene cannot be resolved reliably. The CDR3 goes from the cysteine to the phenylalanine over 14 residues. Just CDR3 DNA is preserved here, 42 bases in frame from base 1. CDR1 and CDR2 (SGHNT, YYREEE) derive from the germline V gene (reference sequence). Between the V and J ends, shortened by 7 bases and 0 bases respectively, the junction contains 13 bases. Full variable domain (CDR3 extended with the reference TRBV5-4 and TRBJ1-1 proteins): ETGVTQSPTHLIKTRGQQVTLRCSSQSGHNTVSWYQQALGQGPQFIFQYYREEENGRGNFPPRFSGLQFPNYSSELNVNALELDDSALYLCASSKGHMNTEAFFGQGTRLTVV.